Sequencing of this T cell receptor (beta chain) was carried out in a study of PD-1 blockade in mismatch repair-deficient tumors. Germline assignment: CDR1 MNHEY and CDR2 SVGAGI. CDR3 length: 14 amino acids. The V end lost 6 bases, the J end lost 3 bases, and 11 bases lay between the germline ends. All patients were mismatch repair deficient, assessed by either PCR or immunohistochemistry. TCR sequencing covered a few patients who responded to pembrolizumab. Profiled with immunoSEQ multiplex PCR; TCRdb holds only in-frame clones, not every one. The sample lists about 120,000 clones, roughly 86% occurring once.

The source is an adult with mismatch repair-deficient cancer. The chain has TRBV6-5 and TRBJ2-2; D may match TRBD1 or TRBD2 (6 bases each). Sequenced material: peripheral blood, taken 44 weeks after starting pembrolizumab. CDR3: CASRLGGDTGELFF. The CDR3 DNA sequence: TGTGCCAGCAGGCTGGGGGGCGACACCGGGGAGCTGTTTTTT.